A selection of T cell receptor beta chains follows, all from one sample in a study of cytomegalovirus exposure and HLA in healthy donors. TCRdb's copy holds only in-frame clones and misses some; the assay was immunoSEQ multiplex PCR. The sample yields some 79,000 clones, 55% to 65% seen once. The sequenced material came from PBMCs. All receptors derive from a woman aged 40 to 55 in good health and CMV-seropositive. The CDR3 runs from the conserved cysteine through the conserved F or W. Fields, in order: CDR3 protein, V gene.

cdr3_aa: CASRTTSHNQSQHF
v_call: TRBV2

cdr3_aa: CASSPLGPYIYEQYF
v_call: TRBV5-1

cdr3_aa: CASSLYSSPYNEQFF
v_call: TRBV27

cdr3_aa: CASSLSRTFGTGELFF
v_call: TRBV27

cdr3_aa: CASRSGRTKDTQYF
v_call: TRBV7-6

cdr3_aa: CASSPVLVSDEQFF
v_call: TRBV5-1

cdr3_aa: CASSRDRGNTEAFF
v_call: TRBV18

cdr3_aa: CASSDGQATPYEQYF
v_call: TRBV6-1

cdr3_aa: CASGQNYGYTF
v_call: TRBV7-9

cdr3_aa: CASSFSPGVNIQYF
v_call: TRBV11-2

cdr3_aa: CASSSSDSAGGRRLAKNIQYF
v_call: TRBV27

cdr3_aa: CASSEYSGDAFF
v_call: TRBV6-1

cdr3_aa: CASSLAGTYEQYF
v_call: TRBV7-8

cdr3_aa: CASSQGQGTKNIQYF
v_call: TRBV4-1

cdr3_aa: CASSFQGAYNEQFF
v_call: TRBV4-1

cdr3_aa: CASSEPSGQTYEQYF
v_call: TRBV5-1

cdr3_aa: CASSSRENNEQFF
v_call: TRBV5-4

cdr3_aa: CASSLGGLEDEQFF
v_call: TRBV7-3

cdr3_aa: CASTSGRSGANVLTF
v_call: TRBV6-1

cdr3_aa: CARGTGPNYGYTF
v_call: TRBV30

cdr3_aa: CASSQPVNTEAFF
v_call: TRBV28

cdr3_aa: CASSLLPANYGYTF
v_call: TRBV27

cdr3_aa: CASSKDRREKGHEQYF
v_call: TRBV21-1

cdr3_aa: CASSQRLAGVGGLTGELFF
v_call: TRBV5-8

cdr3_aa: CASRYGEETQYF
v_call: TRBV5-1

cdr3_aa: CAAQDRRTTGNTIYF
v_call: TRBV11-2

cdr3_aa: CASSLGGTGYEQYF
v_call: TRBV5-8

cdr3_aa: CASSGDTRANEQFF
v_call: TRBV25-1

cdr3_aa: CASSSDRLVDTQYF
v_call: TRBV7-9

cdr3_aa: CAWSAGTGFDHRYNEQFF
v_call: TRBV30